Following are 9 T cell receptor beta chains from one sample sequenced in a study of CD4 T cells in relation to SARS-CoV-2 and coronaviruses. Profiled with immunoSEQ multiplex PCR; TCRdb holds only in-frame clones, not every one. The table shows about 38,000 clones, with 88% occurring only once. The sequencing input was memory CD4+ T cells from PBMCs. These receptors originate from an adult with COVID-19.

The J gene is TRBJ2-1, the V gene TRBV19; D tentatively fits TRBD1 or TRBD2 (5 bases each). This CDR3 contains 14 residues. CDR1 and CDR2 (germline): LNHDA, SQIVND (reference sequence). V was clipped by 2 bases and J by 2 bases, with 7 bases between them. The CDR3, as DNA: TGTGCCAGTAGTATACGGGGACCCTACAATGAGCAGTTCTTC. Protein product: CASSIRGPYNEQFF.

The rearrangement uses TRBV2 and TRBJ2-1; TRBD2 matches at 8 bases. V was clipped by 3 bases and J by 5 bases; unmatched bases: 9. CDR3 length: 16 amino acids. Germline values: CDR1 SNHLY, CDR2 FYNNEI. CDR3 protein: CASSDRGGGPHNEQFF. CDR3 coding DNA: TGTGCCAGCAGTGATCGAGGCGGGGGGCCCCACAATGAGCAGTTCTTC. The full variable domain, rest sourced from reference TRBV2 and TRBJ2-1, is EPEVTQTPSHQVTQMGQEVILRCVPISNHLYFYWYRQILGQKVEFLVSFYNNEISEKSEIFDDQFSVERPDGSNFTLKIRSTKLEDSAMYFCASSDRGGGPHNEQFFGPGTRLTVL.

This CDR3 is CASSSGTQRLSGNTIYF. For the CDR3, the DNA is TGTGCCAGCAGCTCAGGAACCCAGCGGCTCTCTGGAAACACCATATATTTT. The genes are TRBV11-3 and TRBJ1-3; D remains ambiguous. Trimming took off 4 bases at V and 0 bases at J, with 16 bases between the two ends. The CDR3 length is 17 residues. Per the germline V gene, CDR1 is SGHNT and CDR2 is YENEEA.

The chain couples TRBV2 to TRBJ2-1; either TRBD1 or TRBD2 may supply D (5 bases each). Germline V gene sequence: CDR1 SNHLY, CDR2 FYNNEI. This CDR3 region has 15 residues. Trimming cost V 5 bases and J 0 bases, with 11 bases left between them. The CDR3 sequence: CASSSWGSSYNEQFF. The CDR3 DNA is TGTGCCAGCAGTTCCTGGGGGAGCTCCTACAATGAGCAGTTCTTC.

This sequence joins TRBV15 and TRBJ1-2; D gene uncertain. Germline loops: CDR1 LNHNV, CDR2 YYDKDF (reference sequence). V was shortened by 5 bases and J by 1 base, with 8 bases between the two germline ends. The CDR3 extends over 13 amino acids. The CDR3 reads CATSAELNYGYTF. CDR3 bases: TGTGCCACCAGCGCAGAACTTAACTATGGCTACACCTTC.

The rearrangement links TRBV6-2 or TRBV6-3 to TRBJ1-3, with 7 positions matching TRBD1. There are 14 residues in the CDR3. CDR1 and CDR2 from the germline V gene are MNHEY and SVGEGT. Trimming at V came to 6 bases and at J to 2 bases, leaving 4 bases not matched to a gene. CDR3 nucleotides: TGTGCCAGCAGCCGCGGGACAGCTGGAAACACCATATATTTT. Translation: CASSRGTAGNTIYF.

V gene TRBV18 combines with J gene TRBJ2-7; D not certain. V was clipped by 11 bases and J by 1 base, with 12 bases between them. The CDR3 totals 12 residues. The germline CDR1 and CDR2 sequences are KGHSH and LQKENI. CDR3 in amino acids: CASRTDSYEQYF. The DNA of the CDR3 is TGTGCCTCTAGAACAGATTCCTACGAGCAGTACTTC.

The chain has TRBV11-3 and TRBJ2-3; maybe TRBD1 (5 bases). The V gene lost 5 bases and the J gene lost 3 bases, with 18 bases spanning the gap. In germline, CDR1 is SGHNT, CDR2 YENEEA. CDR3 length: 16 amino acids. CDR3 residues: CASSPSVGQGTDTQYF. The CDR3 nucleotides are TGTGCCAGCAGCCCCTCCGTTGGGCAGGGAACAGATACGCAGTATTTT.

This rearrangement joins TRBV7-8 to TRBJ2-7; 7 bases match TRBD1. CDR1 SGHVS and CDR2 FQNEAQ come from the germline V gene. V lost 2 bases and J lost 6; bases outside the gene matches: 10. The CDR3 runs 15 residues. The CDR3: CASSLKLTGWGEQYF. DNA of the CDR3: TGTGCCAGCAGCTTAAAGTTGACAGGGTGGGGCGAGCAGTACTTC. Variable domain in full (rest from reference TRBV7-8 and TRBJ2-7): GAGVSQSPRYKVAKRGQDVALRCDPISGHVSLFWYQQALGQGPEFLTYFQNEAQLDKSGLPSDRFFAERPEGSVSTLKIQRTQQEDSAVYLCASSLKLTGWGEQYFGPGTRLTVT.